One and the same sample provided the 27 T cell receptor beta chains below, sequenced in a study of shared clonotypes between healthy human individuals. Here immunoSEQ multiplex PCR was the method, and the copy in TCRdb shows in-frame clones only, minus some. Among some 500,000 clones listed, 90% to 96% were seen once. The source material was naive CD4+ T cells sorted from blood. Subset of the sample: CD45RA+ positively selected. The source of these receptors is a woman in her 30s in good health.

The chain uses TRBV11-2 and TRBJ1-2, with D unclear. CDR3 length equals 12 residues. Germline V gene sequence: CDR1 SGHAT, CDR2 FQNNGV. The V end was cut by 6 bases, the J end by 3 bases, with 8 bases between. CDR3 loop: CASSREDYGYTF. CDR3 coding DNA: TGTGCCAGCAGTAGGGAGGACTATGGCTACACCTTC.

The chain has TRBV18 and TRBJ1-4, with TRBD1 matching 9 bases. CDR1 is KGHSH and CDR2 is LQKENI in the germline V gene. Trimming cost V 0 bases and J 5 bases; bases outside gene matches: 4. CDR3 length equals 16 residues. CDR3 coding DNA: TGTGCCAGCTCACCACCCGGACAGGGGCGGAATGAAAAACTGTTTTTT. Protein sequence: CASSPPGQGRNEKLFF.

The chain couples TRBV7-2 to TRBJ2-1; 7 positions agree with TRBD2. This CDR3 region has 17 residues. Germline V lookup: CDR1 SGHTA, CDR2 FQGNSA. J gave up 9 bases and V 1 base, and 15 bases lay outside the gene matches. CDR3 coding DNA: TGTGCCAGCAGCTTAGTTGCCCTAGCGGCGAGTGGCCGTGAGCAGTTCTTC. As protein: CASSLVALAASGREQFF.

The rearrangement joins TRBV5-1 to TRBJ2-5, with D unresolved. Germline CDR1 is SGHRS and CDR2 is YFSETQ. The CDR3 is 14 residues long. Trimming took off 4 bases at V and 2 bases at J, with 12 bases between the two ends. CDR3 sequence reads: CASSPGAGQETQYF. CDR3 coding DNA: TGCGCCAGCAGCCCGGGTGCAGGTCAAGAGACCCAGTACTTC.

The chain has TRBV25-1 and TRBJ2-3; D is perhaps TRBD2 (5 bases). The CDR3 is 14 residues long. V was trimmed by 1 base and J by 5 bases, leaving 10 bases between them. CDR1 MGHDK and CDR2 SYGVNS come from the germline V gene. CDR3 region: CASSEFEGKDTQYF. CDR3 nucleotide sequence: TGTGCCAGCAGTGAATTTGAGGGTAAAGATACGCAGTATTTT.

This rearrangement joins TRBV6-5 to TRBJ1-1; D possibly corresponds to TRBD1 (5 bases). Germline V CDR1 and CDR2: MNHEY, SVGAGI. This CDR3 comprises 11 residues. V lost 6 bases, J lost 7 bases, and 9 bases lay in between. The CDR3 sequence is CASRQGFEAFF. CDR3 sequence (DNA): TGTGCCAGCAGGCAGGGTTTTGAAGCTTTCTTT.

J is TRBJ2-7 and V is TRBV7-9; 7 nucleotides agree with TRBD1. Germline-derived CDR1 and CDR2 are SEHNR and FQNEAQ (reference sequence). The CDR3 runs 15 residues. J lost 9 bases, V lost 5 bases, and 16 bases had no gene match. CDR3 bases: TGTGCCAGCAGCGACGCCCCGGGACAGCATACGGGGCAGTACTTC. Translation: CASSDAPGQHTGQYF.

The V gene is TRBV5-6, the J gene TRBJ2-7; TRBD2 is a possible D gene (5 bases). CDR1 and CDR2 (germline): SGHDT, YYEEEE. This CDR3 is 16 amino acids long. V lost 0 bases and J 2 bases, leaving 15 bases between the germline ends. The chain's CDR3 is CASSLGLATTAYEQYF. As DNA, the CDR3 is TGTGCCAGCAGCTTGGGGCTAGCCACGACTGCCTACGAGCAGTACTTC.

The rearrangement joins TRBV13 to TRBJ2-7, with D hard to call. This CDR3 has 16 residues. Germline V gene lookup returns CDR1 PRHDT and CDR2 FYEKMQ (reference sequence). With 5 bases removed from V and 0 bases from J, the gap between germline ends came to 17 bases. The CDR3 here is CASSAGNRVYSYEQYF. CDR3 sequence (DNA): TGTGCCAGCAGCGCCGGAAACAGAGTCTACTCCTACGAGCAGTACTTC. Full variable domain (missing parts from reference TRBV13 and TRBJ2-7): AAGVIQSPRHLIKEKRETATLKCYPIPRHDTVYWYQQGPGQDPQFLISFYEKMQSDKGSIPDRFSAQQFSDYHSELNMSSLELGDSALYFCASSAGNRVYSYEQYFGPGTRLTVT.

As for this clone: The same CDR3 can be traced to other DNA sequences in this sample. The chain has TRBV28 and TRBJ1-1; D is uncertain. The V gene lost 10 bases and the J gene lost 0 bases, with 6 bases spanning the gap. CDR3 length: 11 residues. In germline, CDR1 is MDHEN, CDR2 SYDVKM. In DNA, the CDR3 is TGTGCCACCATCCTGAACACTGAAGCTTTCTTT. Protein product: CATILNTEAFF.

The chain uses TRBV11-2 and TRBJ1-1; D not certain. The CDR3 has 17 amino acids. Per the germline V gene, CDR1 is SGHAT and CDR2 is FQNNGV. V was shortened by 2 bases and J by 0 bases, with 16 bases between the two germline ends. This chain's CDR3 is CASSLLSPGQMNTEAFF. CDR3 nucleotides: TGTGCCAGCAGCTTATTGTCTCCCGGCCAGATGAACACTGAAGCTTTCTTT.

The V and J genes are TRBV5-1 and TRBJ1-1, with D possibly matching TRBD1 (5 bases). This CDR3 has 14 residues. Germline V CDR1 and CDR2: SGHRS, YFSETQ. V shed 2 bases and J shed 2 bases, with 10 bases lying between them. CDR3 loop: CASSLGHPNTEAFF. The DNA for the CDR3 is TGCGCCAGCAGCTTAGGACACCCAAACACTGAAGCTTTCTTT.

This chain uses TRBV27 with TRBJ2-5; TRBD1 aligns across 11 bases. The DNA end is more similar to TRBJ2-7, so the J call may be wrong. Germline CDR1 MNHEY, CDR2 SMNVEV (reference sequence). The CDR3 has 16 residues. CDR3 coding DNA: TGTGCCAGCAGCGACTGGGACAGGGGGAAATCCTACGAGCAGTACTTC. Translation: CASSDWDRGKSYEQYF.

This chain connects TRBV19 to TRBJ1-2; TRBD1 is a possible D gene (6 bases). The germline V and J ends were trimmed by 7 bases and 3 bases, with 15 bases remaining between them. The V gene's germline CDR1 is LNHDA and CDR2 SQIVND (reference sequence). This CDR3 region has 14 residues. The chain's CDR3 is CASKVADRYYGYTF. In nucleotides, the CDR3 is TGTGCCAGTAAAGTCGCCGACAGGTACTATGGCTACACCTTC.

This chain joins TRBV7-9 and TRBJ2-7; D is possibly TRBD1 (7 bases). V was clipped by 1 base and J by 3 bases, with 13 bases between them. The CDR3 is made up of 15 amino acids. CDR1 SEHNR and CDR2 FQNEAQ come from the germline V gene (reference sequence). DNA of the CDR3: TGTGCCAGCAGCTTAGGGCAGGGGGGTTTCTACGAGCAGTACTTC. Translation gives CASSLGQGGFYEQYF.

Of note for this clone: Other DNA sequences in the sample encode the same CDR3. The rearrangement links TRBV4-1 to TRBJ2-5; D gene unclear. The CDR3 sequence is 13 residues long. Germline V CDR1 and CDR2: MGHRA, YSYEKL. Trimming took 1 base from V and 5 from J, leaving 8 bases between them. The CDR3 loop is CASSQVLGETQYF. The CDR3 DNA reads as TGCGCCAGCAGCCAAGTCCTGGGGGAGACCCAGTACTTC.

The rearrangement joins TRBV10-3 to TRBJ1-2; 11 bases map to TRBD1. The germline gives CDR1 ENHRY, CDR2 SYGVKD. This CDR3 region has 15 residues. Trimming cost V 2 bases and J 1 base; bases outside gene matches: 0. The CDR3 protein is CAISEGTGGNYGYTF. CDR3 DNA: TGTGCCATCAGTGAGGGGACAGGGGGTAACTATGGCTACACCTTC.

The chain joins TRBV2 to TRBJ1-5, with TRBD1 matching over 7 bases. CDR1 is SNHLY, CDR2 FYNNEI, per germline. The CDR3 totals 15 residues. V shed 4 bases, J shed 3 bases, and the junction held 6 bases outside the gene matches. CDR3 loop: CASSVVTGPNQPQHF. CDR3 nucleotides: TGTGCCAGCAGTGTGGTGACAGGGCCCAATCAGCCCCAGCATTTT.

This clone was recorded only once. CDR3 in amino acids: CASSGQGFYGYTF. CDR3 nucleotides: TGTGCCAGCAGCGGACAGGGGTTCTATGGCTACACCTTC. The V call is TRBV11-2, the J call TRBJ1-2, with 9 nucleotides matching TRBD1. The CDR3 length is 13 residues. CDR1 and CDR2 (germline): SGHAT, FQNNGV. The V segment lost 5 bases and the J segment 4 bases; nucleotides outside the gene matches: 2.

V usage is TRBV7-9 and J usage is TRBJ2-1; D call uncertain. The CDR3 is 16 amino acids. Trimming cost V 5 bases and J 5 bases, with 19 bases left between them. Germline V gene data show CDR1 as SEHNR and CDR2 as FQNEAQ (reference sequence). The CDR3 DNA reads TGTGCCAGCAGCCTAGGGAATGTAGACTTCGACAATGAGCAGTTCTTC. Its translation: CASSLGNVDFDNEQFF.

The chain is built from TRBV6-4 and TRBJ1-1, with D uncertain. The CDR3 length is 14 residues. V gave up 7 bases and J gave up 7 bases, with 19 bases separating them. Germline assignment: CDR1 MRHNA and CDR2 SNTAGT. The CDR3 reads CASTPDGYLGEAFF. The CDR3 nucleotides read TGTGCCAGCACCCCGGATGGGTATTTGGGTGAAGCTTTCTTT.

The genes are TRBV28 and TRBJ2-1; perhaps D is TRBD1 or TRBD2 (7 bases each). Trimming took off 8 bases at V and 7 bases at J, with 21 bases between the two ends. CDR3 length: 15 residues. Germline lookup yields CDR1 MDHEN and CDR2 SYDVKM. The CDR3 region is CASGLTGRVWNEQFF. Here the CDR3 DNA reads TGTGCCAGCGGCCTGACAGGGAGGGTTTGGAATGAGCAGTTCTTC.

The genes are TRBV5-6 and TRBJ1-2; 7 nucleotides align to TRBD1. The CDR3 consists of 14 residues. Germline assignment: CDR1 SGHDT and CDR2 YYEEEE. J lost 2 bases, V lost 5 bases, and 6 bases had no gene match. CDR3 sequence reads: CASRSRTGNYGYTF. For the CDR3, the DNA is TGTGCCAGCAGGTCGAGGACAGGCAACTATGGCTACACCTTC.

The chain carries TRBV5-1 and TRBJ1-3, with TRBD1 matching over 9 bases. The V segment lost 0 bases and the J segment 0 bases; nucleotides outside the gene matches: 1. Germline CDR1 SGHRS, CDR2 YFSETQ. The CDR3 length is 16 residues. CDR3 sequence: CASSLGDRVSGNTIYF. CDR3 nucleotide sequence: TGCGCCAGCAGCTTGGGGGACAGGGTCTCTGGAAACACCATATATTTT.

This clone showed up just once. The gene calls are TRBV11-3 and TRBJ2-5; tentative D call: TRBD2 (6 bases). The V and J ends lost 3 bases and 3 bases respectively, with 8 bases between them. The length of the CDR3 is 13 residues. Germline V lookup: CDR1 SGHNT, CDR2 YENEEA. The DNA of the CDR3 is TGTGCCAGCAGCTTTAGCGGCGAAGAGACCCAGTACTTC. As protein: CASSFSGEETQYF.

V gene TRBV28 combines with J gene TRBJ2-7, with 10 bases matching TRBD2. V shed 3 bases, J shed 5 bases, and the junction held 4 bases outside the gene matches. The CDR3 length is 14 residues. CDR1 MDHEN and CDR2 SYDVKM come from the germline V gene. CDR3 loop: CASSLGLAIHEQYF. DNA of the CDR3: TGTGCCAGCAGTTTGGGACTAGCGATCCACGAGCAGTACTTC.

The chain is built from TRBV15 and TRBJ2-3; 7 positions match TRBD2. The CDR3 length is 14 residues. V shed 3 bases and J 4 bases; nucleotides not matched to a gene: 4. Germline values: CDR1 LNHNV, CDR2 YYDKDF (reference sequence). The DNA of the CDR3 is TGTGCCACCAGCAGGGAGGGGAGGGCAGATACGCAGTATTTT. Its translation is CATSREGRADTQYF.